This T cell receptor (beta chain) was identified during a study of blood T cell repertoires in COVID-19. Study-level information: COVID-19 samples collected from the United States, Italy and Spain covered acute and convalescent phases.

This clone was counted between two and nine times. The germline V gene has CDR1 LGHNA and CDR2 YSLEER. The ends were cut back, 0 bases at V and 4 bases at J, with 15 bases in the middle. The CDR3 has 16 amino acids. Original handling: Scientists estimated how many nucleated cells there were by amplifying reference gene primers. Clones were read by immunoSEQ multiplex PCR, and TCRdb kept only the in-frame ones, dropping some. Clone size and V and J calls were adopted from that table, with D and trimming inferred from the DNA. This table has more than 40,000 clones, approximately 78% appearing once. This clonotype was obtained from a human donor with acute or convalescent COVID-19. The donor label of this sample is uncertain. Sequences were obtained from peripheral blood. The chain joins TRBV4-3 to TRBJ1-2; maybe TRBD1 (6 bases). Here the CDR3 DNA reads TGCGCCAGCAGCCAAGATTCACAGGGAGGGATCTATGGCTACACCTTC. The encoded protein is CASSQDSQGGIYGYTF.